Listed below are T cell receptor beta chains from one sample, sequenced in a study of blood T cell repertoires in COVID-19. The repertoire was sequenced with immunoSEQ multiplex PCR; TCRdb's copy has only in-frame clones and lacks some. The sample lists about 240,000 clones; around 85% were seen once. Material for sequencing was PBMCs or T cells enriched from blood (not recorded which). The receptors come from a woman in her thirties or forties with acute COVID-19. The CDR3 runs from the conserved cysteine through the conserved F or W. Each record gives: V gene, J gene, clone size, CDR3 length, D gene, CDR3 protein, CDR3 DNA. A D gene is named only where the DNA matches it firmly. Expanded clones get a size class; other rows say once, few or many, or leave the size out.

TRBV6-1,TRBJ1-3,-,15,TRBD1,CASTKQGVAGNTIYF,TGTGCCAGCACCAAACAGGGGGTGGCTGGAAACACCATATATTTT
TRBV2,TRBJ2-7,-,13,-,CATTILRSHEQYF,TGTGCCACCACGATTTTGAGGTCCCACGAGCAGTACTTC
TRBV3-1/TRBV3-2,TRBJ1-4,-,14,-,CASSQAQFNEKLFF,TGTGCCAGCAGTCAAGCACAGTTTAATGAAAAACTGTTTTTT
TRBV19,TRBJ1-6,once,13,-,CASCTGYNSPLHF,TGTGCCAGCTGTACGGGTTATAATTCACCCCTCCACTTT
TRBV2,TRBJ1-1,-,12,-,CASSEDISEAFF,TGTGCCAGCAGTGAAGATATTAGTGAAGCTTTCTTT
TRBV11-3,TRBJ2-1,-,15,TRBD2,CASSRGLAGGNEQFF,TGTGCCAGCAGCCGCGGACTAGCGGGAGGCAATGAGCAGTTCTTC
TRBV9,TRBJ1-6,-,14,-,CASSVGPDNSPLHF,TGTGCCAGCAGCGTAGGTCCCGATAATTCACCCCTCCACTTT
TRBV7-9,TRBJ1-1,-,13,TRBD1,CASSDGQGTEAFF,TGTGCCAGCAGCGATGGACAGGGCACTGAAGCTTTCTTT
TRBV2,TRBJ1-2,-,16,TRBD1,CASSDRDSRLSYGYTF,TGTGCCAGCAGCGACCGGGACAGTAGACTGAGCTATGGCTACACCTTC
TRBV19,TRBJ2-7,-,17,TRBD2,CASSISGLAGSSYEQYF,TGTGCCAGTAGTATATCAGGACTAGCGGGGAGCTCCTACGAGCAGTACTTC
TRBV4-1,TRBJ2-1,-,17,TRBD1,CASSQDSPGQLYNEQFF,TGCGCCAGCAGCCAAGATTCCCCGGGACAGCTATACAATGAGCAGTTCTTC
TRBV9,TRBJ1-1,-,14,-,CASSVGGENTEAFF,TGTGCCAGCAGCGTAGGGGGGGAAAATACTGAAGCTTTCTTT
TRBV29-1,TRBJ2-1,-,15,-,CSVVKRDGFDNEQFF,TGCAGCGTTGTCAAGAGGGATGGGTTTGACAATGAGCAGTTCTTC
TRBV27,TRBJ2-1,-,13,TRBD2,CASSPGLAVEQFF,TGTGCCAGCAGTCCGGGACTAGCAGTTGAGCAGTTCTTC
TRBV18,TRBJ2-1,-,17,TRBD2,CASSPGTSGSSVNEQFF,TGTGCCAGCTCACCGGGGACTAGCGGGAGTTCGGTAAATGAGCAGTTCTTC
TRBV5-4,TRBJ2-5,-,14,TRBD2,CASSTSGRFETQYF,TGTGCCAGCAGCACTAGCGGGAGGTTTGAGACCCAGTACTTC
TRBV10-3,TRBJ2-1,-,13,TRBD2,CAIGTSGYNEQFF,TGTGCCATCGGGACTAGCGGCTACAATGAGCAGTTCTTC
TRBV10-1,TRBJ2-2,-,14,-,CASSEREETGELFF,TGCGCCAGCAGTGAGCGCGAAGAAACCGGGGAGCTGTTTTTT
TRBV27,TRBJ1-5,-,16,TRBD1,CASSILTGGCEQPQHF,TGTGCCAGCAGTATCCTGACAGGGGGCTGTGAGCAGCCCCAGCATTTT
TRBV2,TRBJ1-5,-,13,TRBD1,CASSKGANQPQHF,TGTGCCAGCAGTAAGGGGGCAAATCAGCCCCAGCATTTT
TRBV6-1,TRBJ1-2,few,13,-,CASSEQKIYGYTF,TGTGCCAGCAGTGAACAGAAAATTTATGGCTACACCTTC
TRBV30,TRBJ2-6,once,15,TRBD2,CAWTSGSGGANVLTF,TGTGCCTGGACTAGCGGGAGTGGTGGGGCCAACGTCCTGACTTTC
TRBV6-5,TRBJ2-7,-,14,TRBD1,CASSSGTGNYEQYF,TGTGCCAGCAGTTCCGGGACAGGGAACTACGAGCAGTACTTC
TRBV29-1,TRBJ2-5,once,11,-,CSAGIKETQYF,TGCAGCGCCGGGATTAAAGAGACCCAGTACTTC
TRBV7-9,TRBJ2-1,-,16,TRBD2,CASLEGPGLAYNEQFF,TGTGCCAGTCTTGAGGGTCCGGGACTAGCCTACAATGAGCAGTTCTTC
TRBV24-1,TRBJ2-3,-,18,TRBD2,CATSAPSGRISQTDTQYF,TGTGCCACCAGTGCCCCTAGCGGGAGAATCTCCCAAACAGATACGCAGTATTTT
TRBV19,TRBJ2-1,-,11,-,CASSRVDEQFF,TGTGCCAGTAGTCGGGTCGATGAGCAGTTCTTC
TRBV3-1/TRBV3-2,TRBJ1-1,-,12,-,CATGGLDGEAFF,TGTGCCACTGGAGGGTTGGACGGTGAAGCTTTCTTT
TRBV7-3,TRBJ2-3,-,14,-,CASRSSVSTDTQYF,TGTGCCAGCAGGTCATCGGTGAGCACAGATACGCAGTATTTT
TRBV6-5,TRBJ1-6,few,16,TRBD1,CASSYSDRGRSSPLHF,TGTGCCAGCAGTTACTCGGACAGGGGGCGGTCTTCACCCCTCCACTTT
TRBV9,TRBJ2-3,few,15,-,CASSVTNRGTDTQYF,TGTGCCAGCAGCGTTACGAATCGCGGCACAGATACGCAGTATTTT
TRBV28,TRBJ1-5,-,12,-,CASSLQGSPQHF,TGTGCCAGCAGTTTACAGGGGAGTCCCCAGCATTTT
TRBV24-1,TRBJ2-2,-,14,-,CATSRTQNTGELFF,TGTGCCACCAGCCGGACACAGAACACCGGGGAGCTGTTTTTT
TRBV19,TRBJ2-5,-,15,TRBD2,CASSSDSGTQETQYF,TGTGCCAGTAGTTCCGATAGCGGGACACAAGAGACCCAGTACTTC
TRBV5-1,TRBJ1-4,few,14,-,CASSLGDTDEKLFF,TGCGCCAGCAGCTTGGGGGACACCGATGAAAAACTGTTTTTT
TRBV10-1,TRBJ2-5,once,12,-,CASSFNQETQYF,TGCGCCAGCAGCTTTAATCAAGAGACCCAGTACTTC
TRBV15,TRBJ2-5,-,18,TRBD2,CATSRGLAGGYGQETQYF,TGTGCCACCAGCAGGGGACTAGCGGGAGGGTATGGCCAAGAGACCCAGTACTTC
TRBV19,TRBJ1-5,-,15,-,CASSIVFTENQPQHF,TGTGCCAGTAGTATAGTTTTCACAGAAAATCAGCCCCAGCATTTT
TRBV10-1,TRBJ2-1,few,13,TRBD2,CASSESGGNEQFF,TGCGCCAGCAGTGAGTCCGGGGGGAATGAGCAGTTCTTC
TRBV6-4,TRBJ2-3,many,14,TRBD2,CASSSGLATDTQYF,TGTGCCAGCAGTTCGGGACTAGCAACAGATACGCAGTATTTT
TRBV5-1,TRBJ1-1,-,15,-,CASKSRIVTNTEAFF,TGCGCCAGCAAATCGAGGATCGTAACTAACACTGAAGCTTTCTTT
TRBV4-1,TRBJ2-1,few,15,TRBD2,CASRPYREATNEQFF,TGCGCCAGCAGACCCTATCGGGAGGCCACAAATGAGCAGTTCTTC